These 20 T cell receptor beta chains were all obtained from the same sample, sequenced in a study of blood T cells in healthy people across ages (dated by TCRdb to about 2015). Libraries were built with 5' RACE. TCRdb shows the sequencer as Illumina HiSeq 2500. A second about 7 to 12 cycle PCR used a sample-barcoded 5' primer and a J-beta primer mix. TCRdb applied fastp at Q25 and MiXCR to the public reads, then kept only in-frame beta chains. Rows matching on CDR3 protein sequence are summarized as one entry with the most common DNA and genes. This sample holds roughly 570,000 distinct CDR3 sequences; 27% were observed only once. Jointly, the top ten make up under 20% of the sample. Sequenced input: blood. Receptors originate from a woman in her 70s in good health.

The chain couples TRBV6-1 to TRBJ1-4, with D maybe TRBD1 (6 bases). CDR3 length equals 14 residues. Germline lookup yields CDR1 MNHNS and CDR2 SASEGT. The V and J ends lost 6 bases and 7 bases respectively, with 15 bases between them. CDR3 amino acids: CASRGTGPAEKLFF. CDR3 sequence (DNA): TGTGCCAGCAGGGGTACAGGGCCGGCTGAAAAACTGTTTTTT.

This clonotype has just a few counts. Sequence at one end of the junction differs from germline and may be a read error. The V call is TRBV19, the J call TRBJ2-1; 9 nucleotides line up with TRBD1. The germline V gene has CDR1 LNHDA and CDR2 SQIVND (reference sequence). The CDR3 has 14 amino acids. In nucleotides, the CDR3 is TGTGCCAGTAGCCGGGACAGGGCGGCCGATGAGCAGTCCTTC. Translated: CASSRDRAADEQSF.

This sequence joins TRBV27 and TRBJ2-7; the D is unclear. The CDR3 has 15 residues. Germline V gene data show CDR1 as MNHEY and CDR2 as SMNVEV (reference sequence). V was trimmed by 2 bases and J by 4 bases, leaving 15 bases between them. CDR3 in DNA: TGTGCCAGCAGTTTAGTAGTTTCCTCCCTGTACGAGCAGTACTTC. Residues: CASSLVVSSLYEQYF.

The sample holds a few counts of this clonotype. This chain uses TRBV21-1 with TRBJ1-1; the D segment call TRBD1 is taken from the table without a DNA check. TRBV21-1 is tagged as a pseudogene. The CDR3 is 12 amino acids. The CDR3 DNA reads TGTGCCAGCGTCGACGGGGGTGCTGAAGCTTTCTTT. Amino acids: CASVDGGAEAFF.

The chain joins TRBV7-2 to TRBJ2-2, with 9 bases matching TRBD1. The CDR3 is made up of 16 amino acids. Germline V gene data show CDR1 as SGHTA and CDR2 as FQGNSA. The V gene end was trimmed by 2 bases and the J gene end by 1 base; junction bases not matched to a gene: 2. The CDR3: CASSLQGQGNTGELFF. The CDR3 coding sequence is TGTGCCAGCAGCTTACAGGGACAGGGGAACACCGGGGAGCTGTTTTTT. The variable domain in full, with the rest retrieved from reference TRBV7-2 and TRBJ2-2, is GAGVSQSPSNKVTEKGKDVELRCDPISGHTALYWYRQSLGQGLEFLIYFQGNSAPDKSGLPSDRFSAERTGGSVSTLTIQRTQQEDSAVYLCASSLQGQGNTGELFFGEGSRLTVL.

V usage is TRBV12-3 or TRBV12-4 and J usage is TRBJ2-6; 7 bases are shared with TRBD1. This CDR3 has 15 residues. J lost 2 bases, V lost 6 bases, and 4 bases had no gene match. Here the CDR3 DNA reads TGTGCCAGCAGGAAGGGGACAGCTGGGGCCAACGTCCTGACTTTC. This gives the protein CASRKGTAGANVLTF.

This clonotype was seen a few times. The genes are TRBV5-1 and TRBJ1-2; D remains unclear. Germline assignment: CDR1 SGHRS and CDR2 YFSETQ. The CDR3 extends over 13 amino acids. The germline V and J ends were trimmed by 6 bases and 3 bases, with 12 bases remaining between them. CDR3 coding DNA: TGCGCCAGCAAGGCGCCCGGGGACTATGGCTACACCTTC. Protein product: CASKAPGDYGYTF.

The CDR3 nucleotides are TGTGCCAGCAGTCCCCCCACTTGGCGGGGGGGTTCGGTGAATGAGCAGTTCTTC. Translated: CASSPPTWRGGSVNEQFF. J is TRBJ2-1 and V is TRBV6-1, with TRBD2 matching 9 bases. This CDR3 comprises 18 residues. Germline CDR1 is MNHNS and CDR2 is SASEGT. With 5 bases clipped from V and 7 bases from J, the junction kept 18 bases outside the gene matches.

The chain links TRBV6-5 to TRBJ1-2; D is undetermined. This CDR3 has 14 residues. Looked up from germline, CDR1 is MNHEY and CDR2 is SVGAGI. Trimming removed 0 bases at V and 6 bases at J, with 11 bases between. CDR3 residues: CASSYSRWTDGYTF. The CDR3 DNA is TGTGCCAGCAGTTACTCGAGATGGACGGATGGCTACACCTTC.

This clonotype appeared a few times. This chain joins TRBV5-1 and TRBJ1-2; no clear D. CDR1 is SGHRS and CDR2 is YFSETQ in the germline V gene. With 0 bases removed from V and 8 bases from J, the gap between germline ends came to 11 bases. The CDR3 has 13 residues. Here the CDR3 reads CASSLEGTGGYTF. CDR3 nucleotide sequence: TGCGCCAGCAGCTTGGAGGGTACGGGCGGCTACACCTTC.

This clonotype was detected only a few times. CDR3 residues: CASSGGYAGANVLTF. The CDR3 DNA sequence: TGTGCCAGCAGCGGGGGGTACGCTGGGGCCAACGTCCTGACTTTC. V usage is TRBV28 and J usage is TRBJ2-6; 7 bases are a match to TRBD2. CDR3 length: 15 residues. Per the germline V gene, CDR1 is MDHEN and CDR2 is SYDVKM. With V trimmed by 6 bases and J by 2 bases, 4 bases remained unmatched.

The DNA of the CDR3 is TGTGCCAGCAGCTTAGAGGCGGGGGGGCCAACAGATACGCAGTATTTT. Its translation: CASSLEAGGPTDTQYF. The V and J genes are TRBV7-6 and TRBJ2-3; 9 bases line up with TRBD2. Germline V CDR1 and CDR2: SGHVS, FNYEAQ. Germline trimming cut 1 base from V and 3 bases from J; bases unmatched to any gene: 5. This CDR3 is 16 amino acids long.

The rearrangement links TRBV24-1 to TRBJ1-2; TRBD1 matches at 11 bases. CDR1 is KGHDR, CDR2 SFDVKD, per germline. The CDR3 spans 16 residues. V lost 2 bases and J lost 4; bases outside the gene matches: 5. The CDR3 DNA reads TGTGCCACCAGTGATTCCGGGACAGGGGGAGTCTATGGCTACACCTTC. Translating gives CATSDSGTGGVYGYTF.

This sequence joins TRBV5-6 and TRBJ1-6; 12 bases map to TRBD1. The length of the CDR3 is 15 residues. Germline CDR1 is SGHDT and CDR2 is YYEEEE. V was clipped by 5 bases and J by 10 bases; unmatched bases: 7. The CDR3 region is CASSWGQGARSPLHF. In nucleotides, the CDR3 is TGTGCCAGCAGTTGGGGACAGGGGGCGCGATCACCCCTCCACTTT.

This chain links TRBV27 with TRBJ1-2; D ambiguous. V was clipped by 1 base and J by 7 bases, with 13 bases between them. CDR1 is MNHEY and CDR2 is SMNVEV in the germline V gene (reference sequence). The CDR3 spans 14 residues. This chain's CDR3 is CASSLFGGLGGYTF. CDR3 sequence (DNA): TGTGCCAGCAGTTTATTTGGTGGATTGGGTGGCTACACCTTC.

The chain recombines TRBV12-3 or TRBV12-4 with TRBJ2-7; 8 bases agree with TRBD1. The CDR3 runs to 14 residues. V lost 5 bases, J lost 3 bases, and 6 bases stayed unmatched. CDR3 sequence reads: CASSLNRGNYEQYF. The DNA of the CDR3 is TGTGCCAGCAGTCTAAACAGGGGGAACTACGAGCAGTACTTC.

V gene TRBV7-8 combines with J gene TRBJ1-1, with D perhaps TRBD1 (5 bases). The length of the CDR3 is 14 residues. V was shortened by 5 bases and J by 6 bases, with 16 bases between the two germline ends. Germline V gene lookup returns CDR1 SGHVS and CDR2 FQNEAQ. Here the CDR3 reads CASSQIVQGSEAFF. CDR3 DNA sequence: TGTGCCAGCAGCCAGATAGTCCAGGGATCTGAAGCTTTCTTT.

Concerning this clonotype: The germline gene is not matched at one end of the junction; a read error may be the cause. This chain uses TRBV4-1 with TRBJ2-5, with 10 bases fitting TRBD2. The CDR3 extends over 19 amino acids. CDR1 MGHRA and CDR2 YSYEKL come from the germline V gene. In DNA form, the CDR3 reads TGTGCCAGCAGCCAAGATCTGTTGGTAGCGGGGGGCTTCCAAGAGGCCCAGTACTTC. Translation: CASSQDLLVAGGFQEAQYF.

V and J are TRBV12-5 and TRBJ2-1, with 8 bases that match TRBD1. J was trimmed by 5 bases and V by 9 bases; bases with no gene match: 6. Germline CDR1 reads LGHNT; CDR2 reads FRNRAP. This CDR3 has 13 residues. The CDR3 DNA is TGTGCTAGCGTCCGGACAGGGAACAATGAGCAGTTCTTC. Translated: CASVRTGNNEQFF.

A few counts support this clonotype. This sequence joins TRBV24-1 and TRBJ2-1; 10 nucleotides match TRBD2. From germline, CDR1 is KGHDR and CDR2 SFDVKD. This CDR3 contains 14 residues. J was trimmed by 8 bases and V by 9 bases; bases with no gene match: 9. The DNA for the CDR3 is TGTGCCACCTCATCTAGCGGGGGAAAGGATGAGCAGTTCTTC. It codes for CATSSSGGKDEQFF.